In its sample, the clone carrying this T cell receptor (beta chain) was seen once. This sample is drawn from a study of blood T cell repertoires in COVID-19. TCRdb keeps only in-frame clones here, not all; method: immunoSEQ multiplex PCR. This sample has 45,000 to 55,000 clones, with about 72% found just once. Donors were grouped by their self-reported clinical history. The CDR3 is made up of 12 amino acids. V lost 1 base, J lost 4 bases, and 4 bases lay in between. Germline V CDR1 and CDR2: LGHDT, YNNKEL (reference sequence). The receptor was derived from a woman aged 45-65 years with acute COVID-19. J is TRBJ2-5 and V is TRBV3-1 (or the pseudogene TRBV3-2); D unclear. Sequenced: PBMCs or T cells enriched from blood (not recorded which). The CDR3 loop is CASSQVRETQYF. Written as DNA, the CDR3 is TGTGCCAGCAGCCAAGTTCGAGAGACCCAGTACTTC.